This TCR beta chain was observed in a study of blood T cell repertoires in COVID-19. Looking at the study overall: Acute-phase and convalescent COVID-19 samples originated in the United States, Italy and Spain. Sources were T cells, B-cell-depleted T cells, or PBMCs; the material itself was cDNA or gDNA.

Germline lookup yields CDR1 ENHRY and CDR2 SYGVKD. This CDR3 is built from 18 residues. With 4 bases clipped from V and 4 bases from J, the junction kept 12 bases outside the gene matches. Methods used by the authors: Quantification of nucleated cells was approximated via reference gene primer amplification. The protocol was immunoSEQ multiplex PCR, while the TCRdb copy is restricted to in-frame clones and leaves out a portion. The DNA gave D and trimming, while V, J and clone size come from that table. The sample comprises a few hundred thousand clones, 65% to 90% of which are singletons, and 5.1% rests with the top ten.

The sample comprised peripheral blood. This rearrangement joins TRBV10-3 to TRBJ2-1; 11 bases match TRBD2. This TCR was sampled from a man in his fifties with active or convalescent COVID-19. The CDR3 DNA sequence: TGTGCCATCAGTGGATCCGGGACTAGCGGTTATACTTACAATGAGCAGTTCTTC. Translation: CAISGSGTSGYTYNEQFF.